Included here is one TCR beta chain sequence, with context. The sample has other DNA sequences that encode this CDR3 too. This record belongs to a study of shared clonotypes between healthy human individuals. Trimming cost V 3 bases and J 4 bases; bases outside gene matches: 3. Per germline, CDR1 SGDLS and CDR2 YYNGEE. The CDR3 consists of 13 residues. This table comes from immunoSEQ multiplex PCR, and its TCRdb copy is limited to in-frame clones, with some not included. Among millions of clones listed, 80% to 95% were seen once. This chain joins TRBV9 and TRBJ2-5; 7 bases fit TRBD1. The sequence was obtained from a man younger than 30 in good health. Some clones in this sample may be carry-over from other donors' samples. Sequencing input: naive CD4+ T cells from PBMCs. The subset denotes: CD45RA+ positively selected. The CDR3 region has the DNA TGTGCCAGCAGCGGGGGACAGCGAGAGACCCAGTACTTC. This encodes CASSGGQRETQYF. Using reference TRBV9 and TRBJ2-5 for the parts outside the CDR3, the full variable domain is DSGVTQTPKHLITATGQRVTLRCSPRSGDLSVYWYQQSLDQGLQFLIQYYNGEERAKGNILERFSAQQFPDLHSELNLSSLELGDSALYFCASSGGQRETQYFGPGTRLLVL.